This T cell receptor beta chain was observed in a study of blood T cell repertoires in COVID-19. Overall study: Recovered status applied to Cohort 3 donors who had two consecutive negative PCRs. It also applied to those with clearance or with symptom resolution.

As handled by the study authors: Amplifying reference gene primers gave estimates of nucleated cell counts. Using immunoSEQ multiplex PCR, the repertoire was profiled, and TCRdb retains in-frame clones only, with some absent. V, J and clone size are taken as reported in that table, and D and trimming were inferred from the DNA itself. Found here are about 360,000 clones, around 87% of them singletons; the top ten hold about 1.9%. Participants were placed into cohorts based on the clinical history they reported. The CDR3 runs 15 residues. Trimming removed 5 bases at V and 7 bases at J, with 17 bases between. Germline V gene data show CDR1 as LNHDA and CDR2 as SQIVND (reference sequence).

The specimen sequenced was PBMCs or T cells enriched from blood (not recorded which). This receptor was taken from a man aged 35 to 55 in a cohort exposed to, infected with or recovered from COVID-19 (not recorded which). This chain connects TRBV19 to TRBJ1-4, with D possibly TRBD1 on 6 matching bases. This chain's CDR3 is CASSLPSGQTEKLFF. The CDR3 DNA is TGTGCCAGTAGTTTACCCTCGGGACAAACTGAAAAACTGTTTTTT. The whole variable domain, remainder taken from reference TRBV19 and TRBJ1-4, is DGGITQSPKYLFRKEGQNVTLSCEQNLNHDAMYWYRQDPGQGLRLIYYSQIVNDFQKGDIAEGYSVSREKKESFPLTVTSAQKNPTAFYLCASSLPSGQTEKLFFGSGTQLSVL.